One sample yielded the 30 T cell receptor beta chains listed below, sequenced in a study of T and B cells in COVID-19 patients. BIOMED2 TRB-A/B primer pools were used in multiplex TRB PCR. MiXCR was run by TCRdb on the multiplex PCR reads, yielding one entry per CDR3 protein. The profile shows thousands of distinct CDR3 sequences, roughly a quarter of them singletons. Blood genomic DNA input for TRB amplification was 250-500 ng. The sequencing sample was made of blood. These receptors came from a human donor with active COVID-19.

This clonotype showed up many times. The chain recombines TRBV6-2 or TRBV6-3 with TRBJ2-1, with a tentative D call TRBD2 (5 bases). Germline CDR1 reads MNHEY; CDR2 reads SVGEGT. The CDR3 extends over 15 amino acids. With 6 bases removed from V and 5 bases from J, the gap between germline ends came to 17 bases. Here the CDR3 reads CASRFTSVRNNEQFF. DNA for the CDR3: TGTGCCAGCAGATTCACTAGTGTCCGTAACAATGAGCAGTTCTTC.

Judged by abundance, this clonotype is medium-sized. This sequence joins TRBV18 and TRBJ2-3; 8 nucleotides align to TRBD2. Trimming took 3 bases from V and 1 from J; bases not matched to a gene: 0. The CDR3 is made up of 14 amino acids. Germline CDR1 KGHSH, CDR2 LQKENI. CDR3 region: CASSPSGGTDTQYF. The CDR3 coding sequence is TGTGCCAGCTCACCTAGCGGGGGCACAGATACGCAGTATTTT.

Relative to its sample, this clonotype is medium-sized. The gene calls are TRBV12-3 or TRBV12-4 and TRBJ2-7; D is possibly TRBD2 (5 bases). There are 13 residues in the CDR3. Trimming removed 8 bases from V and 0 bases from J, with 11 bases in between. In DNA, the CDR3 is TGTGCCAGCTCTCGCGACTACTCCTACGAGCAGTACTTC. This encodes CASSRDYSYEQYF.

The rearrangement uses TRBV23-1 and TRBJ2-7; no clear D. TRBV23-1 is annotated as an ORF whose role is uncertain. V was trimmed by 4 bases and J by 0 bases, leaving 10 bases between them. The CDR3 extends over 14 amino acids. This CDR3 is CASSRSENSYEQYF. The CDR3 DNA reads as TGCGCCAGCAGTCGAAGCGAGAACTCCTACGAGCAGTACTTC.

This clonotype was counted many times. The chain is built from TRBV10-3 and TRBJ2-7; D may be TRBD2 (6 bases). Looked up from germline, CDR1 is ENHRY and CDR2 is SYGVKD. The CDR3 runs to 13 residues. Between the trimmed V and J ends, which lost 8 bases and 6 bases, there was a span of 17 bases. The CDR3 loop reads CAILGGEGSEQYF. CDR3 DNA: TGTGCCATCTTGGGGGGAGAGGGGTCCGAGCAGTACTTC.

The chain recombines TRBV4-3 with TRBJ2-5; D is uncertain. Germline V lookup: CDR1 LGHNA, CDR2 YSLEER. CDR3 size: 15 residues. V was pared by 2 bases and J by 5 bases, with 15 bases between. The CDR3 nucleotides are TGCGCCAGCAGCCAATCGCTTGCGTTTCTGGAGACCCAGTACTTC. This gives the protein CASSQSLAFLETQYF.

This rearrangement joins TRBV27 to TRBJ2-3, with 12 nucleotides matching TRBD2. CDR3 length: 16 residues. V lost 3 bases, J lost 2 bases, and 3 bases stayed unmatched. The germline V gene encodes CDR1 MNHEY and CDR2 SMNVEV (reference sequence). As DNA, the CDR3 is TGTGCCAGCAGTTTCGGACTAGCGGGGTTCACAGATACGCAGTATTTT. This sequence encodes CASSFGLAGFTDTQYF.

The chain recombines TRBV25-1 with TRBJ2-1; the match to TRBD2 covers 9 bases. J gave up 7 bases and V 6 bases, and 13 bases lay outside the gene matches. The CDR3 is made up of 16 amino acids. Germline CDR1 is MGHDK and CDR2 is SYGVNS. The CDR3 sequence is CASSEGRSGRMNEQFF. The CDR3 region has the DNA TGTGCCAGCAGCGAGGGCCGGAGCGGGAGGATGAATGAGCAGTTCTTC.

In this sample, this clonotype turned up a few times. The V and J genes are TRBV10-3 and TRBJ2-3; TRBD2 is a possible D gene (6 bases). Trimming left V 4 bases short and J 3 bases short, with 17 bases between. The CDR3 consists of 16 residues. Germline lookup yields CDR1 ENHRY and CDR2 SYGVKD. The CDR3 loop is CAISVYVGGGTDTQYF. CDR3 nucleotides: TGTGCCATCAGTGTTTATGTGGGAGGTGGTACAGATACGCAGTATTTT.

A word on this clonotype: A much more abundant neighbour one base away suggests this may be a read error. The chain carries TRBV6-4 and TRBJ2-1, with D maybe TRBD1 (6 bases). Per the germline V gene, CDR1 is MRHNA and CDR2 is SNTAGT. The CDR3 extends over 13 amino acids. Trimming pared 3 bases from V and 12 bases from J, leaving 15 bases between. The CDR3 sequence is CASSEARGYVQFF. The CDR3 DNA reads TGTGCCAGCAGTGAAGCCAGGGGATATGTGCAGTTCTTC.

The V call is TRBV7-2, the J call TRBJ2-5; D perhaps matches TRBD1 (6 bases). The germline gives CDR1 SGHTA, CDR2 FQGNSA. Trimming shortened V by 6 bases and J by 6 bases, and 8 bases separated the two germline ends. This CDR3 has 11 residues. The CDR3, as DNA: TGTGCCAGCAGGCAGGGGAAGACCCAGTACTTC. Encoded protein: CASRQGKTQYF.

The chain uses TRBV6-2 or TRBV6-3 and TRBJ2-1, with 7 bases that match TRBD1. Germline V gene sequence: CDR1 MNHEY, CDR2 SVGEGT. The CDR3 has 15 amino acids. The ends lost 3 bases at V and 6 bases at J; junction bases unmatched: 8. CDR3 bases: TGTGCCAGCAGTTATAGTAGGGGGCGCGGCAATGAGCAGTTCTTC. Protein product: CASSYSRGRGNEQFF.

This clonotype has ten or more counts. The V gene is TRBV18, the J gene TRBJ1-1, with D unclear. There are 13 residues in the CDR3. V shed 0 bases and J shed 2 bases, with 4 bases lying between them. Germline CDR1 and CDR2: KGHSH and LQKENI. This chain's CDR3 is CASSPPENTEAFF. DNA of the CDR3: TGTGCCAGCTCACCACCGGAAAACACTGAAGCTTTCTTT.

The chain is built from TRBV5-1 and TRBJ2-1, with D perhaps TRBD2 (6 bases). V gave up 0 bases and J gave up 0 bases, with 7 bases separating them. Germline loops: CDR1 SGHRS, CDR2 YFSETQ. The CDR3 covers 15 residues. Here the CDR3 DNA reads TGCGCCAGCAGCTTGGTAGCGGTCTCCTACAATGAGCAGTTCTTC. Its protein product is CASSLVAVSYNEQFF.

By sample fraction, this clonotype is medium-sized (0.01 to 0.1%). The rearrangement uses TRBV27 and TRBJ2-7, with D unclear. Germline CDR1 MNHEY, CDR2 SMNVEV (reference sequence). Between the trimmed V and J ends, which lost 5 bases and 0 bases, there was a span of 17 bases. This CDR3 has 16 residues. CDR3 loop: CASSPTQSPYSYEQYF. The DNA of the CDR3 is TGTGCCAGCAGTCCTACTCAATCACCCTACTCCTACGAGCAGTACTTC.

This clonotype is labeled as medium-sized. The CDR3 protein is CATKQDTDTQYF. Here the CDR3 DNA reads TGTGCCACCAAACAGGACACAGATACGCAGTATTTT. The chain carries TRBV6-5 and TRBJ2-3; tentative D call: TRBD1 (5 bases). The V end lost 10 bases, the J end lost 2 bases, and 10 bases lay between the germline ends. This CDR3 comprises 12 residues. CDR1 is MNHEY, CDR2 SVGAGI, per germline.

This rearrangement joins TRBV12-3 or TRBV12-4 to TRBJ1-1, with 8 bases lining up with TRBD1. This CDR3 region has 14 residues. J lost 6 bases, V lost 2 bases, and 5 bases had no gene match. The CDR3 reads CASSLQGASAEAFF. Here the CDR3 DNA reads TGTGCCAGCAGTTTACAGGGGGCGTCCGCTGAAGCTTTCTTT.

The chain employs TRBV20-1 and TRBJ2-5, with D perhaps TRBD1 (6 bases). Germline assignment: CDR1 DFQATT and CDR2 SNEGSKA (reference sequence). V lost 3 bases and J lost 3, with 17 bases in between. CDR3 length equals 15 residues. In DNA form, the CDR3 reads TGCAGTGCTAGGCCCCTACAGGGTAGGGAAGAGACCCAGTACTTC. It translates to CSARPLQGREETQYF.

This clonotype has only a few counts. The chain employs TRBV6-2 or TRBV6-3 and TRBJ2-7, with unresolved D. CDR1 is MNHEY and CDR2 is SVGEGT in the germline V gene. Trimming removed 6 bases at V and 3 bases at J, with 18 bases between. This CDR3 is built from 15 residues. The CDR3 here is CASSSRLDFNYEQYF. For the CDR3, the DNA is TGTGCCAGCAGCTCACGACTGGATTTTAACTACGAGCAGTACTTC.

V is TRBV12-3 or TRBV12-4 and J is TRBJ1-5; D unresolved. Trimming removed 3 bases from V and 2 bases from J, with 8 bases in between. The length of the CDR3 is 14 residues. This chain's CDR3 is CASSFTSGNQPQHF. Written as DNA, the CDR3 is TGTGCCAGCAGTTTTACCAGCGGCAATCAGCCCCAGCATTTT.

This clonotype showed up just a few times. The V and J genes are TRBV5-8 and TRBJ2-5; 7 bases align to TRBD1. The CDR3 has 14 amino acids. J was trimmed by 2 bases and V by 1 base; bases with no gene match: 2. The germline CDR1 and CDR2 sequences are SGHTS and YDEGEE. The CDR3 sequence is CASSLKGQQETQYF. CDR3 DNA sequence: TGTGCCAGCAGCTTGAAGGGACAGCAAGAGACCCAGTACTTC.

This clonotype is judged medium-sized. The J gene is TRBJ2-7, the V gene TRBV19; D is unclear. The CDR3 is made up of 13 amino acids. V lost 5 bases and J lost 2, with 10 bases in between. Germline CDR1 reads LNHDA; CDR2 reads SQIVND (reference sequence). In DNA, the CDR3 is TGTGCCAGTAGTCGAAGTTTGGCCTACGAGCAGTACTTC. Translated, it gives CASSRSLAYEQYF.

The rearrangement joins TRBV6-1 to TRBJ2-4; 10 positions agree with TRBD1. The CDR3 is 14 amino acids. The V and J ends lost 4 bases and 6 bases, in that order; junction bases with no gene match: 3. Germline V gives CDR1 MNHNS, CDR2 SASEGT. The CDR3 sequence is CASSATGGGNIQYF. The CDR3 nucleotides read TGTGCCAGCAGTGCGACAGGGGGCGGAAACATTCAGTACTTC.

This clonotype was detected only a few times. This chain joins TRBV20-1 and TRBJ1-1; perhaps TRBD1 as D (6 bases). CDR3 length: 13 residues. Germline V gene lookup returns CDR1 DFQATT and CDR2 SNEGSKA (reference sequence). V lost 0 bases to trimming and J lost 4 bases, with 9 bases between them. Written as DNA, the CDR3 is TGCAGTGCTAGAGATGGGGGCGGCACTGAAGCTTTCTTT. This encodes CSARDGGGTEAFF.

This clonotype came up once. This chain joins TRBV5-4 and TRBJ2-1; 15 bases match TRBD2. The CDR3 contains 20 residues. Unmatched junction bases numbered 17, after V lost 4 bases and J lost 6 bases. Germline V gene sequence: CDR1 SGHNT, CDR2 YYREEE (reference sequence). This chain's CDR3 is CASSTPGGLAGGHRGNEQFF. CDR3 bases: TGTGCCAGCAGCACACCTGGGGGACTAGCGGGAGGTCACAGGGGCAATGAGCAGTTCTTC.

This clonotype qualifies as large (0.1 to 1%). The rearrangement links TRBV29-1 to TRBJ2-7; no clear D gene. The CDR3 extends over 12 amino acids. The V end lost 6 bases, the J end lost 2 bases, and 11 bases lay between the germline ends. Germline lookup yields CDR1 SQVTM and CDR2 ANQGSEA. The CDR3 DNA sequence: TGCAGCGTAATACAACAGCCCTACGAGCAGTACTTC. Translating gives CSVIQQPYEQYF.

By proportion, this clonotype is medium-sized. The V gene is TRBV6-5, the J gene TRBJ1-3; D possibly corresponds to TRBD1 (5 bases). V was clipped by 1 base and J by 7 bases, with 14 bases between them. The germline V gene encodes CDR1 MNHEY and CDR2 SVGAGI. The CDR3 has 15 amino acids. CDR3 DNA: TGTGCCAGCAGTTACTTCGGCGGGGAGGGGAACACCATATATTTT. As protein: CASSYFGGEGNTIYF.

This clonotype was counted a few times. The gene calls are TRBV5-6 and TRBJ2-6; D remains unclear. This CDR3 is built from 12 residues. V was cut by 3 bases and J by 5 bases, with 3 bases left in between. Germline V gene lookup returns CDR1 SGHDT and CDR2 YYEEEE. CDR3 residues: CASSSWANVLTF. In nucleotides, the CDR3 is TGTGCCAGCAGCTCCTGGGCCAACGTCCTGACTTTC.

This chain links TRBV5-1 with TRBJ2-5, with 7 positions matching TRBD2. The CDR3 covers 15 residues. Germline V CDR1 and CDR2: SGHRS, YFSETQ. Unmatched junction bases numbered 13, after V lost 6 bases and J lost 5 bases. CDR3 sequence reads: CASTGRIQGSETQYF. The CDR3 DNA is TGCGCCAGCACCGGGAGGATTCAGGGTTCGGAGACCCAGTACTTC.

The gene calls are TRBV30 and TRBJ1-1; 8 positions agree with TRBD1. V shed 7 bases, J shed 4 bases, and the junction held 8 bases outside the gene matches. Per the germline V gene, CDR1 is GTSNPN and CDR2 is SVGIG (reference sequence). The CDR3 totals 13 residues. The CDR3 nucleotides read TGTGCCTTGAAGCGGGACAGGCCCACTGAAGCTTTCTTT. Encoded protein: CALKRDRPTEAFF.